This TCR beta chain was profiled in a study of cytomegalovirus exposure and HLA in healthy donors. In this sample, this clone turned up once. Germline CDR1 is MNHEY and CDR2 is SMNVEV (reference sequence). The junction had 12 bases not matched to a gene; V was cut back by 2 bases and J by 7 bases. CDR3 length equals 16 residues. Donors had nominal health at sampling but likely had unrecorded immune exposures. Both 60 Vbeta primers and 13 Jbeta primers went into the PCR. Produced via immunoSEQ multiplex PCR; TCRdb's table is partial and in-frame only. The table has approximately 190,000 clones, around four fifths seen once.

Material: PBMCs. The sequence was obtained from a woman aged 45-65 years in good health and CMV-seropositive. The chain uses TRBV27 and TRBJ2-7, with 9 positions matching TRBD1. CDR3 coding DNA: TGTGCCAGCAGTTTAACCCCCGGGACAGGGTTAAGGGAGCAGTACTTC. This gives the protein CASSLTPGTGLREQYF.